The next 10 T cell receptor beta chains were all read from a single sample in a study of T cells in Graves' hyperthyroidism and ophthalmopathy. Amplified regions were TCR beta CDR3 sequences from RNA transcripts. HTBI primers drove first-round RT-PCR of the TCR CDR3. TCRdb used MiXCR to reprocess the multiplex PCR reads, holding one entry per CDR3 protein. The sample holds roughly 290,000 distinct CDR3 sequences, about 18% seen once. Specimen: blood. These TCRs come from an older woman with Graves' ophthalmopathy.

This clonotype was observed a handful of times. This chain joins TRBV7-8 and TRBJ1-2; D possibly corresponds to TRBD1 (5 bases). Per germline, CDR1 SGHVS and CDR2 FQNEAQ. The CDR3 runs 17 residues. With 1 base removed from V and 2 bases from J, the gap between germline ends came to 17 bases. CDR3 loop: CASSLDPMRGWNYGYTF. CDR3 DNA: TGTGCCAGCAGCTTAGATCCTATGCGGGGGTGGAACTATGGCTACACCTTC. Full variable domain (rest looked up from reference TRBV7-8 and TRBJ1-2): GAGVSQSPRYKVAKRGQDVALRCDPISGHVSLFWYQQALGQGPEFLTYFQNEAQLDKSGLPSDRFFAERPEGSVSTLKIQRTQQEDSAVYLCASSLDPMRGWNYGYTFGSGTRLTVV.

This clonotype was seen a handful of times. The chain couples TRBV9 to TRBJ1-1, with TRBD1 matching over 7 bases. The germline V gene encodes CDR1 SGDLS and CDR2 YYNGEE. The CDR3 has 14 residues. V lost 0 bases and J lost 9; bases outside the gene matches: 8. CDR3 region: CASSVGGDSAKAFF. The CDR3 DNA is TGTGCCAGCAGCGTAGGCGGGGACAGTGCGAAAGCTTTCTTT.

This clonotype was recorded many times. V is TRBV3-1 and J is TRBJ2-1, with no clear D. The V gene's germline CDR1 is LGHDT and CDR2 YNNKEL (reference sequence). Trimming left V 0 bases short and J 4 bases short, with 4 bases between. This CDR3 region has 13 residues. The CDR3 is CASSQEGYNEQFF. CDR3 in DNA: TGTGCCAGCAGCCAAGAAGGGTACAATGAGCAGTTCTTC.

This clonotype was picked up many times. The V call is TRBV3-1, the J call TRBJ2-6, with 8 bases aligning to TRBD1. Looked up from germline, CDR1 is LGHDT and CDR2 is YNNKEL (reference sequence). The CDR3 runs to 17 residues. Unmatched junction bases numbered 8, after V lost 4 bases and J lost 3 bases. DNA of the CDR3: TGTGCCAGCAGCCTAGCAGGGGGCGAGGTTGGGGCCAACGTCCTGACTTTC. Translated, it gives CASSLAGGEVGANVLTF.

This clonotype appeared many times. J is TRBJ2-7 and V is TRBV6-2 or TRBV6-3; possible D gene TRBD1, 6 bases. The germline V and J ends were trimmed by 2 bases and 2 bases, with 10 bases remaining between them. The CDR3 loop spans 14 amino acids. CDR1 is MNHEY, CDR2 SVGEGT, per germline. Written as DNA, the CDR3 is TGTGCCAGCAGTTACCCAACAGGGACCTACGAGCAGTACTTC. It yields the protein CASSYPTGTYEQYF.

This clonotype was counted many times. CDR3: CGSRTGGRNTEAFF. Written as DNA, the CDR3 is TGTGGTTCCCGGACAGGGGGGAGGAACACTGAAGCTTTCTTT. V usage is TRBV28 and J usage is TRBJ1-1, with 10 bases aligning to TRBD1. The CDR3 sequence is 14 residues long. Germline CDR1 and CDR2: MDHEN and SYDVKM.

The chain employs TRBV30 and TRBJ2-5; 10 positions match TRBD2. Germline values: CDR1 GTSNPN, CDR2 SVGIG (reference sequence). The junction had 5 bases not matched to a gene; V was cut back by 0 bases and J by 1 base. CDR3 length: 16 amino acids. In DNA, the CDR3 is TGTGCCTGGAGTGTATTTGGACTAGCGGTCCAAGAGACCCAGTACTTC. It is translated as CAWSVFGLAVQETQYF.

This clonotype was recorded many times. V gene TRBV4-3 combines with J gene TRBJ2-1; 7 bases agree with TRBD2. This CDR3 has 13 amino acids. Trimming at V came to 2 bases and at J to 9 bases, leaving 4 bases not matched to a gene. The V gene's germline CDR1 is LGHNA and CDR2 YSLEER. The CDR3 here is CASSQSGVGEQFF. The CDR3 DNA sequence: TGCGCCAGCAGCCAAAGCGGGGTAGGTGAGCAGTTCTTC.

This clonotype was counted ten times or more. This chain links TRBV18 with TRBJ1-2, with a possible D match to TRBD1 (6 bases). CDR3 length: 14 residues. Germline V gene data show CDR1 as KGHSH and CDR2 as LQKENI. Trimming cost V 2 bases and J 2 bases, with 9 bases left between them. This CDR3 reads CASSPGGLNYGYTF. In DNA, the CDR3 is TGTGCCAGCTCACCAGGGGGCCTCAACTATGGCTACACCTTC.

The chain employs TRBV11-2 and TRBJ1-2; a possible D gene is TRBD1 (5 bases). Germline V gene sequence: CDR1 SGHAT, CDR2 FQNNGV. CDR3 length: 14 residues. The V gene lost 5 bases and the J gene lost 8 bases, with 18 bases spanning the gap. The CDR3 sequence is CASSRGTPSRGYTF. DNA of the CDR3: TGTGCCAGCAGCCGTGGGACTCCATCGAGAGGCTACACCTTC.